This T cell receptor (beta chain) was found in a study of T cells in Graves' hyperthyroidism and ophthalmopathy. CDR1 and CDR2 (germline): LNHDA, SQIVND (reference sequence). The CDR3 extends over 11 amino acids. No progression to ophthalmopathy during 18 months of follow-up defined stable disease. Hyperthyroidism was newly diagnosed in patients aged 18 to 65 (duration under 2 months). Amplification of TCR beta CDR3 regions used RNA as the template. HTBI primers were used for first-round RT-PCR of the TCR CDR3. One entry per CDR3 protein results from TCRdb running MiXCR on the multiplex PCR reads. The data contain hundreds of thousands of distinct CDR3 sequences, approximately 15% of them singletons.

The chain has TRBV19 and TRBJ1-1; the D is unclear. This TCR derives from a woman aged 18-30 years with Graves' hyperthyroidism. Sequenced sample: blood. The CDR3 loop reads CAAGHDTEAFF. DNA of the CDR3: TGTGCGGCCGGGCACGACACTGAAGCTTTCTTT.